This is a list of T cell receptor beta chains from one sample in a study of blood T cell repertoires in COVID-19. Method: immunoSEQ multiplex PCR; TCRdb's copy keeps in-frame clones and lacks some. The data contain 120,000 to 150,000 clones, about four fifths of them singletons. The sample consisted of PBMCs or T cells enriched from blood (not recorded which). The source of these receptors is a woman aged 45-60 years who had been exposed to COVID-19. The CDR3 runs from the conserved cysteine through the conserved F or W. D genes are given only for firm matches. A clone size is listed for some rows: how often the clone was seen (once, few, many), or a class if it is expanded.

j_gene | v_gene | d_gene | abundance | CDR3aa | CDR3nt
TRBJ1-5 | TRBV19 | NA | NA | CASSEGRSSNQPQHF | TGTGCCAGTAGTGAGGGGAGGAGTAGCAATCAGCCCCAGCATTTT
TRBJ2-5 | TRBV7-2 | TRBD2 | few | CASSSRLLSGGHQETQYF | TGTGCCAGCAGCTCCCGCCTTCTGAGCGGGGGACACCAAGAGACCCAGTACTTC
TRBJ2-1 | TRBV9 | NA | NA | CASSPQGDPYNEQFF | TGTGCCAGCAGCCCCCAGGGTGACCCCTACAATGAGCAGTTCTTC
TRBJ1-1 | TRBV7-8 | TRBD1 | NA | CASRPGGAGNEAFF | TGTGCCAGCCGACCAGGGGGCGCGGGGAACGAAGCTTTCTTT
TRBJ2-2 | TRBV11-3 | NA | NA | CASSLSGAGELFF | TGTGCCAGCAGCTTAAGCGGTGCCGGGGAGCTGTTTTTT
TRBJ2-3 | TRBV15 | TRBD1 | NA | CATSREHRGRTDTQYF | TGTGCCACCAGCAGAGAACATAGGGGGCGAACAGATACGCAGTATTTT
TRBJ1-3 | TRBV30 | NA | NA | CAWREGTVLVNTIYF | TGTGCCTGGAGAGAAGGGACTGTCTTAGTAAACACCATATATTTT
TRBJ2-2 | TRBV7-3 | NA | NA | CASSSTRRGGRELFF | TGTGCCAGCAGCTCAACAAGGCGGGGTGGTAGGGAGCTGTTTTTT
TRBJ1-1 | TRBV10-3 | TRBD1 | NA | CAISEGQGAGEAFF | TGTGCCATCAGTGAGGGACAGGGGGCGGGTGAAGCTTTCTTT
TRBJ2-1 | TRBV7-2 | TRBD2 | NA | CASSETSGSSEQFF | TGTGCCAGCAGCGAAACTAGCGGGAGTAGTGAGCAGTTCTTC
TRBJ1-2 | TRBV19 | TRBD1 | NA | CASSSPRDSPFGYTF | TGTGCCAGTAGTAGCCCGCGGGACAGCCCCTTCGGCTACACCTTC
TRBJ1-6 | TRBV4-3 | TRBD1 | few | CASSQQGQGYNSPLHF | TGCGCCAGCAGCCAACAAGGACAGGGGTATAATTCACCCCTCCACTTT
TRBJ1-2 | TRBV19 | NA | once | CASSNPGNFYGYTF | TGTGCCAGTAGTAATCCGGGGAATTTCTATGGCTACACCTTC
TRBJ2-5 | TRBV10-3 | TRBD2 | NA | CATRSSGGQETQYF | TGTGCCACGCGATCTAGCGGGGGGCAAGAGACCCAGTACTTC
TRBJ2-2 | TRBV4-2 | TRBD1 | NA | CASSQGQGNTGELFF | TGTGCCAGCAGCCAAGGACAGGGGAACACCGGGGAGCTGTTTTTT
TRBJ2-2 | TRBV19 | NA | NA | CASSPLANTGELFF | TGTGCCAGTAGTCCGCTAGCAAACACCGGGGAGCTGTTTTTT
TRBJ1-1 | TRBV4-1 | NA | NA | CASSPWRGLITEAFF | TGCGCCAGCAGCCCCTGGCGGGGGCTGATCACTGAAGCTTTCTTT
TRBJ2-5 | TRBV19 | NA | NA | CASSLGTGGGETQYF | TGTGCCAGTAGTCTCGGGACCGGGGGTGGAGAGACCCAGTACTTC
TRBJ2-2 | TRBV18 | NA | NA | CASSLNTGELFF | TGTGCCAGCTCCTTGAACACCGGGGAGCTGTTTTTT
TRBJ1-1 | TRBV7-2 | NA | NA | CASSQRKGPNTEAFF | TGTGCCAGCAGCCAACGAAAGGGGCCAAACACTGAAGCTTTCTTT
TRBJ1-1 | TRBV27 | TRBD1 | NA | CASSPWTGRGTEAFF | TGTGCCAGCAGTCCCTGGACAGGGAGAGGCACTGAAGCTTTCTTT
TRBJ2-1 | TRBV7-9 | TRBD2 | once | CASSFSGGARDEQFF | TGTGCCAGCAGCTTCAGCGGGGGGGCCCGGGATGAGCAGTTCTTC
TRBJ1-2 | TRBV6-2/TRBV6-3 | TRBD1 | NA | CASSYRQGAYGYTF | TGTGCCAGCAGTTACCGGCAGGGGGCTTATGGCTACACCTTC
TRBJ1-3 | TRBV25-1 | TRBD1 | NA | CASKGQGKGNTIYF | TGTGCCAGCAAGGGACAGGGAAAGGGAAACACCATATATTTT
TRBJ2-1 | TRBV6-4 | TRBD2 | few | CASSETAGGHNEQFF | TGTGCCAGCAGTGAAACAGCGGGAGGTCACAATGAGCAGTTCTTC
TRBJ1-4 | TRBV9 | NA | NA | CASSGRDILF | TGTGCCAGCAGCGGACGGGACATTTTATTT
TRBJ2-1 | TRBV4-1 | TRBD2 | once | CASRQAGLAGVGLYNEQFF | TGCGCCAGCAGACAAGCGGGACTAGCGGGAGTGGGGCTTTACAATGAGCAGTTCTTC
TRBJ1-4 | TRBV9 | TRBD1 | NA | CASSTTSGGAANEKLFF | TGTGCCAGCAGCACGACCTCAGGGGGCGCCGCTAATGAAAAACTGTTTTTT
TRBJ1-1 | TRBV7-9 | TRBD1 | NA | CASSSTTGEAEAFF | TGTGCCAGCAGCTCAACGACAGGGGAGGCTGAAGCTTTCTTT
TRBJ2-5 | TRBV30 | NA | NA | CAWSVMAGETQYF | TGTGCCTGGAGTGTAATGGCGGGAGAGACCCAGTACTTC